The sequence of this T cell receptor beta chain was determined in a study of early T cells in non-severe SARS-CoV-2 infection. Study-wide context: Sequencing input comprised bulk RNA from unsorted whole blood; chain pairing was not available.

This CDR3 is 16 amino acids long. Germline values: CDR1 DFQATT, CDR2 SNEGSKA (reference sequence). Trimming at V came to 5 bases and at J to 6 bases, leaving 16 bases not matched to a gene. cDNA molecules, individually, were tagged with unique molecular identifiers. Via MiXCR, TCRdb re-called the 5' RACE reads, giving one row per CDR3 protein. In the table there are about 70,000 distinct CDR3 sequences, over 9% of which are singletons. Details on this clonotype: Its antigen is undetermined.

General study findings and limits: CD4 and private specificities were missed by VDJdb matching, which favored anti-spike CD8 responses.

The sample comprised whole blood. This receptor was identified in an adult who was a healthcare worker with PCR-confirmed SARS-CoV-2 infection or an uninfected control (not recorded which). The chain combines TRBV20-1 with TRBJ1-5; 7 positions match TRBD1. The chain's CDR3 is CSAGGTPDREIQPQHF. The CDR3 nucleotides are TGCAGTGCTGGTGGAACCCCTGACAGGGAAATTCAGCCCCAGCATTTT.